The source of this T cell receptor beta chain is a study of blood T cell repertoires in COVID-19 (dated by TCRdb to the early 2020s). For context, the study as a whole: Samples from collaborators originated in the United States, Italy and Spain and spanned both the acute and convalescent phases of COVID-19. The material from the prospective study consisted of cDNA or gDNA derived from T cells, B-cell-depleted T cells, or PBMCs. Subjects who had been exposed to COVID-19, were actively infected with it, or had recovered from it provided the deeply sampled blood TCRbeta repertoires that made up the dataset. The repertoires were released in a freely available public database meant as a resource for research on the immune response to SARS-CoV-2. Samples came from the ongoing ImmuneRACE study (first 160 participants) plus 1,254 subjects from 6 global collaborators. Nearly every sample came with metadata listing a de-identified subject ID, COVID-19 status, age in years and sex. HLA class I and class II types, where available, came from metadata supplied by the sample provider rather than from assay-based typing.

Results and caveats for the whole study, not just this receptor: The quantity of clinical and demographic metadata differed by source and by participant and was supplied without curation.

Enrolling through a virtual design, the prospective study's participants ranged in age from roughly 18 to 90 years and lived across roughly 23 United States geographic areas. In the prospective study, cohorts were assigned on the basis of participant-reported clinical history obtained from a screening survey and a study questionnaire. Mobile phlebotomists in the prospective study collected whole blood, serum and a nasopharyngeal or oropharyngeal swab from every participant. Participants in the prospective study had the option to provide additional blood draws and questionnaires over an approximately 2-month period. Before DNA extraction, prospective study blood samples were shipped either frozen or at room temperature. TCRbeta CDR3 regions were amplified from genomic DNA by means of the immunoSEQ Assay, a bias-controlled multiplex PCR. The original pipeline was this. Nucleated cell counts per sample were estimated from amplification of reference gene primers within the assay. Sequence reads were collapsed and filtered to measure the absolute abundance of every unique TCRbeta CDR3 rearrangement. For each sample, productive Simpson clonality was calculated as the square root of Simpson's diversity index across productive rearrangements. In TCRdb, the immuneACCESS table is reduced to in-frame sequences with V and J assigned. These tables do not hold every clone; where another copy was compared, an unresolved V gene accounts for under half, and the others remain unexplained. That table is the source of V, J and clone size, and D and trimming were worked out from the DNA. For this sample the table gives approximately 230,000 clones, of which 87% were detected only once. The leading ten clones occupy over 6% of the sample.

The CDR3 numbers 13 residues from cysteine through phenylalanine. The DNA shown is the 39-base CDR3, in frame from base 1. The germline V gene gives CDR1 as MNHEY and CDR2 as SVGAGI. Trimming accounts for 8 bases at V and 2 bases at J, while the number of junction bases matched to no gene is 6. A word on this clone: Its specific antigen is unknown. Base qualities are not provided; no much larger clone lies one nucleotide away.

This chain joins TRBV6-5 to TRBJ2-7; 7 central nucleotides agree with TRBD2. The sequenced sample was PBMCs or T cells enriched from blood (not recorded which). The clonotype was recovered from a woman in her 30s with acute COVID-19. The CDR3 protein: CASSRGDTYEQYF. The base sequence is TGTGCCAGCTCTCGGGGGGATACCTACGAGCAGTACTTC.